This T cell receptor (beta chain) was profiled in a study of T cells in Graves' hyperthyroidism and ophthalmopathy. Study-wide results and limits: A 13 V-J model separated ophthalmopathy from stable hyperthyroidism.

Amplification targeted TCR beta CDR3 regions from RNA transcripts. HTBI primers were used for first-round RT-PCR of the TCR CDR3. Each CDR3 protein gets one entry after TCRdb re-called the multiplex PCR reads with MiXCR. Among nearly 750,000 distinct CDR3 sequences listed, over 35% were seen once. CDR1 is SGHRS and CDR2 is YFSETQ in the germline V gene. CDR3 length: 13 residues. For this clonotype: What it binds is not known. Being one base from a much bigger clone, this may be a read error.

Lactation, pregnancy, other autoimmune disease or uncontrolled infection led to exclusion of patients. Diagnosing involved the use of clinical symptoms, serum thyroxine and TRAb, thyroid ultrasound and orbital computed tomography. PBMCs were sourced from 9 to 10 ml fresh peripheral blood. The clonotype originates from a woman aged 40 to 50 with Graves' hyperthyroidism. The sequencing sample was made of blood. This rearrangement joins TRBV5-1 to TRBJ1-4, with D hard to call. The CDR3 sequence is CASSRTMNENLFF. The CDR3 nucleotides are TGCGCCAGCAGTCGGACGATGAATGAAAACCTGTTTTTT.